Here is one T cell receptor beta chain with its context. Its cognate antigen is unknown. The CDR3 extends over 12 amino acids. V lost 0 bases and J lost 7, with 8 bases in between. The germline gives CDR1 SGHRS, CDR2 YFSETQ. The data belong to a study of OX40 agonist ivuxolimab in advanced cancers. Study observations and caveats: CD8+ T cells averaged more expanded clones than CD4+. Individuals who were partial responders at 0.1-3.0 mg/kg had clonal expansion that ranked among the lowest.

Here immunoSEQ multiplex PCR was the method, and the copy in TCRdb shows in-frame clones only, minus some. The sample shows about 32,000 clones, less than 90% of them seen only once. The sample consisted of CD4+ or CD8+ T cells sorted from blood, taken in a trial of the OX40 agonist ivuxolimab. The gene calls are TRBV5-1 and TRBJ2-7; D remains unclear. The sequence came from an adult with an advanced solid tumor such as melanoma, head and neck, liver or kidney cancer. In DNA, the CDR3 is TGCGCCAGCAGCTTGGTGCCGCGAGAGCAGTACTTC. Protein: CASSLVPREQYF. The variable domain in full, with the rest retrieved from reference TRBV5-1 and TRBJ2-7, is KAGVTQTPRYLIKTRGQQVTLSCSPISGHRSVSWYQQTPGQGLQFLFEYFSETQRNKGNFPGRFSGRQFSNSRSEMNVSTLELGDSALYLCASSLVPREQYFGPGTRLTVT.